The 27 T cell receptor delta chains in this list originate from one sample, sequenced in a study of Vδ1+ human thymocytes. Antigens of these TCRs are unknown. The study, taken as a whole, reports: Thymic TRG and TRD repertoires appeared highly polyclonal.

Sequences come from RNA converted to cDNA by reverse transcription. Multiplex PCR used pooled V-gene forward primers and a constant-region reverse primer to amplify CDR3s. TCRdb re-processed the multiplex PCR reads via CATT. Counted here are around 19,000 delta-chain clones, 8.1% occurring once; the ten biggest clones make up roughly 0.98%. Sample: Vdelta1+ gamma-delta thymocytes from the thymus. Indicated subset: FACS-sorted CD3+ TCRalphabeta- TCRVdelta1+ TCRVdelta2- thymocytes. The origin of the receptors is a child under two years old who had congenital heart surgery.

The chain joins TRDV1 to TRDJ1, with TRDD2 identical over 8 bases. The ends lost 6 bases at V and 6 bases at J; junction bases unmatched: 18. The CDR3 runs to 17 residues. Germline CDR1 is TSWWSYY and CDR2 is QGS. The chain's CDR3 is CALGVTSYVPWGNKLIF. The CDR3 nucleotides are TGTGCTCTTGGTGTCACTTCCTACGTTCCCTGGGGCAATAAACTCATCTTT.

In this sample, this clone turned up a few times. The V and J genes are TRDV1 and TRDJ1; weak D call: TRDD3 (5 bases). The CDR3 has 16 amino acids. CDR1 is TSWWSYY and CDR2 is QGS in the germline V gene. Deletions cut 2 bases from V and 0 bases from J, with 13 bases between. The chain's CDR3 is CALGERGYLYTDKLIF. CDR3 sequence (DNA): TGTGCTCTTGGGGAAAGGGGGTACCTTTACACCGATAAACTCATCTTT.

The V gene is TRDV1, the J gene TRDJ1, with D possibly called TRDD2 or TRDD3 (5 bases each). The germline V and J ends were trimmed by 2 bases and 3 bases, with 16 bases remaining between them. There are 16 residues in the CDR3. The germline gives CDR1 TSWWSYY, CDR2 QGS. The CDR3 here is CALGEVPLQGADKLIF. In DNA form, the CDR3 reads TGTGCTCTTGGGGAAGTTCCCCTTCAGGGGGCCGATAAACTCATCTTT.

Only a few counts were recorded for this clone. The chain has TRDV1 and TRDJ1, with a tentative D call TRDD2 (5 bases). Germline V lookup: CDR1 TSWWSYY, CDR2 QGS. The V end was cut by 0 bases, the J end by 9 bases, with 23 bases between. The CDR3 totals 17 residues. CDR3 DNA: TGTGCTCTTGGGGAACTAGTCCTATCAGGGTACATTATTCAACTCATCTTT. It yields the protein CALGELVLSGYIIQLIF.

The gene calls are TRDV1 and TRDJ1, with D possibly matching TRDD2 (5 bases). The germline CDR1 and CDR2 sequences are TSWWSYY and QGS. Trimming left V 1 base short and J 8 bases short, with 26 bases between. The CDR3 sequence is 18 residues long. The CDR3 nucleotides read TGTGCTCTTGGGGAACCAAGTCTTCCGCCCCTGGTGCGGACGAAACTCATCTTT. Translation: CALGEPSLPPLVRTKLIF.

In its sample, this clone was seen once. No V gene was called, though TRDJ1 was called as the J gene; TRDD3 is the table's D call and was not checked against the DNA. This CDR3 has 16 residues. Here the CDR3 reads CALGPIVGGYTDKLIF. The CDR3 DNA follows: TGTGCTCTTGGGCCCATTGTAGGGGGGTACACCGATAAACTCATCTTT.

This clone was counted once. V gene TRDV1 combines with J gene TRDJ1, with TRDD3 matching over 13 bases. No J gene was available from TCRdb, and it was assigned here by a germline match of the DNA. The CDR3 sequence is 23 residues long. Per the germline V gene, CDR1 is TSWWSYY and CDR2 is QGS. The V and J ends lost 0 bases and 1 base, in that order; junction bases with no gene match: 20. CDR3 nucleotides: TGTGCTCTTGGGGAACTTAGAAGATCCTTCCTACCTTACTGGGGGATACGCACCGATAAACTCATCTTT. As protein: CALGELRRSFLPYWGIRTDKLIF.

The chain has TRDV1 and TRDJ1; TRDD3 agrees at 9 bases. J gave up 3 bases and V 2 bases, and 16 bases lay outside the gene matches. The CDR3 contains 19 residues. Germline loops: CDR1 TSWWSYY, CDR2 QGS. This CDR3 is CALGEYSVNGSGGSDKLIF. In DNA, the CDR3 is TGTGCTCTTGGGGAATATTCTGTGAACGGATCTGGGGGATCCGATAAACTCATCTTT.

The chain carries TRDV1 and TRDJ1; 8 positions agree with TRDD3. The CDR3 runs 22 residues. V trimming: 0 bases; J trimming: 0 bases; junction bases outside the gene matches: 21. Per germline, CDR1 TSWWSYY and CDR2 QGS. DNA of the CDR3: TGTGCTCTTGGGGAACTGGGGAAGAACTCCGCAGGGGATACCTCGTACACCGATAAACTCATCTTT. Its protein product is CALGELGKNSAGDTSYTDKLIF.

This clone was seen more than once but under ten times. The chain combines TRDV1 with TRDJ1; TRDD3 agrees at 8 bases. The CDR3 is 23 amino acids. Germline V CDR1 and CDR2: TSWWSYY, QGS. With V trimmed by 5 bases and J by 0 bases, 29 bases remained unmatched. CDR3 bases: TGTGCTCTTGGGTCGCCGCGAGGACCCTACTGGGGGGCCCCTAGGCCGTACACCGATAAACTCATCTTT. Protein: CALGSPRGPYWGAPRPYTDKLIF.

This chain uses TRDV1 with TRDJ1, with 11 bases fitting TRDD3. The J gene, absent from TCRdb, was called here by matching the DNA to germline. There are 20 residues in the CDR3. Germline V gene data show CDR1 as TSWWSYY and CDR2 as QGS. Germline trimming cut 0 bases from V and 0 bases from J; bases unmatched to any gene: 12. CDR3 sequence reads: CALGELGTTGGYRYTDKLIF. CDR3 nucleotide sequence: TGTGCTCTTGGGGAACTTGGAACGACTGGGGGATATCGGTACACCGATAAACTCATCTTT.

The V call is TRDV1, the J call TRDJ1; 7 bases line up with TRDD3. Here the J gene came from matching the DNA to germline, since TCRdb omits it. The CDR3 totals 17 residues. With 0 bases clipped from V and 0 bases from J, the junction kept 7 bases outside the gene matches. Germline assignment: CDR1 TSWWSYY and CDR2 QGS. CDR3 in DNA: TGTGCTCTTGGGGAACTGTCGGGCGGGGATAACACCGATAAACTCATCTTT. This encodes CALGELSGGDNTDKLIF.

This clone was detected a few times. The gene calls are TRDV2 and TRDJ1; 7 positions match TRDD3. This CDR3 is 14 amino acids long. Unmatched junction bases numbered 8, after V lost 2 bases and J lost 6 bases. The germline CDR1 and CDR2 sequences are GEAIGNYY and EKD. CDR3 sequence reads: CACDRYWGKNKLIF. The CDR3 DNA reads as TGTGCCTGTGACAGGTACTGGGGAAAAAATAAACTCATCTTT.

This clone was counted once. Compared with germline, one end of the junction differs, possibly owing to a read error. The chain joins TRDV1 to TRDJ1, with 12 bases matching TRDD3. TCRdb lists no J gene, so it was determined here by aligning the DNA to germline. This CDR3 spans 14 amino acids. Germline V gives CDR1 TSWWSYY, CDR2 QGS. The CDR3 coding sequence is TGCGCTGGGGGATACGCGTCGACCACCGATAAACTCATCTTT. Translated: CAGGYASTTDKLIF.

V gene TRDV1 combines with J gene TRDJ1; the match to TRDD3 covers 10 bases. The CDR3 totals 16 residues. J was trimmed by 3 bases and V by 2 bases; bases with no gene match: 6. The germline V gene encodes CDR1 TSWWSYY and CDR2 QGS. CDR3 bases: TGTGCTCTTGGGGAATCAGGGGGATACGGATCCGATAAACTCATCTTT. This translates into CALGESGGYGSDKLIF.

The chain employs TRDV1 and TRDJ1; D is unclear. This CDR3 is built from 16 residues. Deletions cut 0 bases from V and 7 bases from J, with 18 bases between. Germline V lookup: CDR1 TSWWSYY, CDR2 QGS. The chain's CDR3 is CALGELRSTIPFKLIF. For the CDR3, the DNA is TGTGCTCTTGGGGAACTAAGGTCTACTATACCATTTAAACTCATCTTT.

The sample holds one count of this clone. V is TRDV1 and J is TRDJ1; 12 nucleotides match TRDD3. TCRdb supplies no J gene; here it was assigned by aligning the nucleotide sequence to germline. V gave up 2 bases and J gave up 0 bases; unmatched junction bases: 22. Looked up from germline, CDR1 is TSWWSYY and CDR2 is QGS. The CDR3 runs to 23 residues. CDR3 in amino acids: CALGEGQAYAFYWGIPHTDKLIF. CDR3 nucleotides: TGTGCTCTTGGGGAAGGACAGGCCTACGCCTTCTACTGGGGGATACCTCACACCGATAAACTCATCTTT.

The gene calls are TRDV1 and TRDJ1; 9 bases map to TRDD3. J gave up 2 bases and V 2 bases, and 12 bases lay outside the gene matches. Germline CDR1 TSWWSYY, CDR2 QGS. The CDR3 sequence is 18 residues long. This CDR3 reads CALGEKGGYPVITDKLIF. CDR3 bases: TGTGCTCTTGGGGAAAAAGGGGGATACCCGGTTATAACCGATAAACTCATCTTT.

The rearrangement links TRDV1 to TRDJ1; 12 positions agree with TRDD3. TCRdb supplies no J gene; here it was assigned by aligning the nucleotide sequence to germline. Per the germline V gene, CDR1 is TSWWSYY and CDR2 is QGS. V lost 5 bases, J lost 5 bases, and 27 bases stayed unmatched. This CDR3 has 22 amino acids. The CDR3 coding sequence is TGTGCTCTTGGGCCCGGCCTTCCCCGTACCCTAATGTACTGGGGGATACCTGATAAACTCATCTTT. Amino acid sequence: CALGPGLPRTLMYWGIPDKLIF.

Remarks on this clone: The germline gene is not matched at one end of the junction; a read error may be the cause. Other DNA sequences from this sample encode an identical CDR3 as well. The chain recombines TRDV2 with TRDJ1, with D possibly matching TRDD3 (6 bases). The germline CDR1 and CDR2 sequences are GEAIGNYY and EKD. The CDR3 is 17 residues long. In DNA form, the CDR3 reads TGTGCCTGTGACACCGGAGACTTGGGGGCTTACACCGATAAGCTCATCTTT. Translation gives CACDTGDLGAYTDKLIF.

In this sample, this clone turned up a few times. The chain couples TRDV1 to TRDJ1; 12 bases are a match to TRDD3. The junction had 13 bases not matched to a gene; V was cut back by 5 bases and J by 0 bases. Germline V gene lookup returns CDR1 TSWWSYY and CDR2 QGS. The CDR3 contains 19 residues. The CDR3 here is CALGPSLGDTQRNTDKLIF. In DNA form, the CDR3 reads TGTGCTCTTGGGCCTTCCCTGGGGGATACGCAGCGGAACACCGATAAACTCATCTTT.

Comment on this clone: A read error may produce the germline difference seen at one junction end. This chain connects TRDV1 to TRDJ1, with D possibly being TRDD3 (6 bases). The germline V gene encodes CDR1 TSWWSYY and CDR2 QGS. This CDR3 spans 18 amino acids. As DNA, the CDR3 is TGTGCTCTTGGGGGGTTTCGCTCGGGGATTACGTACACCGATAAACCCATCTTT. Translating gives CALGGFRSGITYTDKPIF.

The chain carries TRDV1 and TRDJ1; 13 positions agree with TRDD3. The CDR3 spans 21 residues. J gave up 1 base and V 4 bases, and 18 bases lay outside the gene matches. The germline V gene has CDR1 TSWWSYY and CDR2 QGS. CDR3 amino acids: CALGGEITLLGDTGPTDKLIF. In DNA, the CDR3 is TGTGCTCTTGGGGGAGAAATCACATTACTGGGGGATACGGGCCCCACCGATAAACTCATCTTT.

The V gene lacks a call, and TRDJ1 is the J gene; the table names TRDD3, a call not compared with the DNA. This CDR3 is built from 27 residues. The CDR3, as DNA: TGTGCTCTTGGGGAACTAGGCTGGGGCCTTCCTACCTGGCCCTTACTGGGGGATACGCGTCCCACCGATAAACTCATCTTT. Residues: CALGELGWGLPTWPLLGDTRPTDKLIF.

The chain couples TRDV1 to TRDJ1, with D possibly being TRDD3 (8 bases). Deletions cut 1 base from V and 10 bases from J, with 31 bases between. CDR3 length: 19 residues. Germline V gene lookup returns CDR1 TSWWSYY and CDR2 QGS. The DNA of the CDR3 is TGTGCTCTTGGGGAACGGTCCTTGTTCCTACTGGGGGCCACGTTAGGACTCATCTTT. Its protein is CALGERSLFLLGATLGLIF.

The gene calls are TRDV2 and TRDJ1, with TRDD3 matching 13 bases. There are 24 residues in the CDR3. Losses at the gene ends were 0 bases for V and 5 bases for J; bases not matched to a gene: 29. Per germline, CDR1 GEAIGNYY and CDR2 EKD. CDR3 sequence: CACDTVVDLPTFRTGGYAGDKLIF. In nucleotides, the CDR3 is TGTGCCTGTGACACCGTTGTAGACCTTCCTACGTTCCGTACTGGGGGATACGCTGGAGATAAACTCATCTTT.

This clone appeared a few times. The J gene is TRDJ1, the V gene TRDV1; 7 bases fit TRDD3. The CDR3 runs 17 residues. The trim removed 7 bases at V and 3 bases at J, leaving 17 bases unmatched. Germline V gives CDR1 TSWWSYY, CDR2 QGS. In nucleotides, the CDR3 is TGTGCTCTTGAGAACTGGGGATTCCTCAGGGGAGCCGATAAACTCATCTTT. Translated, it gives CALENWGFLRGADKLIF.